This T cell receptor (beta chain) was profiled in a study of shared clonotypes between healthy human individuals. Findings of the study overall: Naive subsets generally exceeded memory subsets in estimated richness.

Some clones are missing from TCRdb's copy, which holds only in-frame ones; the method was immunoSEQ multiplex PCR. The sample lists more than 2,000,000 clones, more than 80% occurring once. This clone showed up just once. Its antigen is unknown. The germline CDR1 and CDR2 sequences are KGHSH and LQKENI. Trimming removed 5 bases from V and 6 bases from J, with 17 bases in between. The CDR3 covers 14 residues. Material: naive CD4+ T cells from PBMCs. Subset defined: CD45RA+ positively selected. The sequence came from a man aged 18 to 30 in good health. Some clones in this sample may be carry-over from other donors' samples. The chain is built from TRBV18 and TRBJ2-7, with a weak D call TRBD1 (6 bases). CDR3 sequence (DNA): TGTGCCAGCTCATCCTCGTCAGGGGATCCCGAGCAGTACTTC. As protein: CASSSSSGDPEQYF.